What follows are 30 T cell receptor beta chains derived from one specimen sequenced in a study of OX40 agonist ivuxolimab in advanced cancers. TCRdb's table, derived via immunoSEQ multiplex PCR, lists solely in-frame clones and lacks some. The repertoire holds over 55,000 clones, with 65% to 85% as singletons. This material consisted of CD4+ or CD8+ T cells sorted from blood, taken in a trial of the OX40 agonist ivuxolimab. The receptors derive from an adult with an advanced solid tumor such as melanoma, head and neck, liver or kidney cancer.

V and J are TRBV10-2 and TRBJ1-5, with 10 bases fitting TRBD1. J was trimmed by 7 bases and V by 7 bases; bases with no gene match: 7. CDR3 length equals 14 residues. Germline-derived CDR1 and CDR2 are WSHSY and SAAADI. The CDR3: CASTPTGGGQPQHF. The CDR3 nucleotides read TGCGCCAGCACTCCGACAGGGGGCGGCCAGCCCCAGCATTTT.

CDR3 sequence reads: CASSIGISNQPQHF. The CDR3 bases are TGTGCCAGTAGTATAGGGATTAGCAATCAGCCCCAGCATTTT. V and J are TRBV19 and TRBJ1-5, with D unclear. CDR1 and CDR2 (germline): LNHDA, SQIVND (reference sequence). This CDR3 is 14 amino acids long. The V end was cut by 1 base, the J end by 0 bases, with 4 bases between. Full variable domain (rest looked up from reference TRBV19 and TRBJ1-5): DGGITQSPKYLFRKEGQNVTLSCEQNLNHDAMYWYRQDPGQGLRLIYYSQIVNDFQKGDIAEGYSVSREKKESFPLTVTSAQKNPTAFYLCASSIGISNQPQHFGDGTRLSIL.

CDR3 sequence: CASSKDTAYNEQFF. The CDR3 nucleotides read TGTGCCAGCAGCAAAGACACCGCCTACAATGAGCAGTTCTTC. This chain joins TRBV7-3 and TRBJ2-1; D is undetermined. CDR3 length equals 14 residues. V was clipped by 5 bases and J by 2 bases, with 10 bases between them. Germline V gives CDR1 SGHTA, CDR2 FQGTGA.

The chain has TRBV10-2 and TRBJ2-3, with 14 bases lining up with TRBD2. Trimming took 6 bases from V and 2 from J; bases not matched to a gene: 10. The germline gives CDR1 WSHSY, CDR2 SAAADI. This CDR3 is 18 amino acids long. The CDR3 sequence is CASSQTGTSGGVTDTQYF. The CDR3 DNA sequence: TGCGCCAGCAGCCAGACCGGGACTAGCGGGGGTGTCACAGATACGCAGTATTTT.

The rearrangement links TRBV14 to TRBJ2-5; D is uncertain. The CDR3 has 19 residues. The V end lost 1 base, the J end lost 5 bases, and 26 bases lay between the germline ends. CDR1 is SGHDN, CDR2 FVKESK, per germline. CDR3 DNA: TGTGCCAGCAGCCAAGCGGTGCCTGGATCGCTTTCTACCTCGGAGACCCAGTACTTC. It codes for CASSQAVPGSLSTSETQYF.

The chain carries TRBV2 and TRBJ2-3; 7 positions agree with TRBD2. V was clipped by 6 bases and J by 2 bases; unmatched bases: 5. Germline CDR1 reads SNHLY; CDR2 reads FYNNEI. The CDR3 length is 14 residues. This chain's CDR3 is CASRGRVITDTQYF. CDR3 in DNA: TGTGCCAGCAGGGGGAGGGTCATCACAGATACGCAGTATTTT.

The chain carries TRBV2 and TRBJ1-2; D is unresolved. Looked up from germline, CDR1 is SNHLY and CDR2 is FYNNEI. V dropped 9 bases and J dropped 1 base, with 9 bases sitting between them. The CDR3 runs to 12 residues. The CDR3: CARSDINYGYTF. The DNA of the CDR3 is TGTGCCAGATCAGACATTAACTATGGCTACACCTTC.

V is TRBV4-2 and J is TRBJ1-2, with TRBD1 matching 9 bases. Trimming took 3 bases from V and 8 from J; bases not matched to a gene: 13. The germline V gene encodes CDR1 LGHNA and CDR2 YNFKEQ. The CDR3 sequence is 16 residues long. CDR3: CASSQDQDRGLGGYTF. The CDR3 DNA reads TGTGCCAGCAGCCAGGATCAAGACAGGGGGTTAGGGGGCTACACCTTC.

This chain connects TRBV6-1 to TRBJ2-7, with D perhaps TRBD1 or TRBD2 (5 bases each). Trimming took off 2 bases at V and 0 bases at J, with 17 bases between the two ends. Germline CDR1 MNHNS, CDR2 SASEGT. CDR3 size: 17 residues. Here the CDR3 reads CASSEHPGRPSSYEQYV. CDR3 bases: TGTGCCAGCAGTGAACACCCGGGACGCCCAAGCTCCTACGAGCAGTACGTC.

This rearrangement joins TRBV28 to TRBJ2-3; 7 positions match TRBD2. Per germline, CDR1 MDHEN and CDR2 SYDVKM. After removal of 5 bases from V and 4 bases from J, the junction contained 6 bases not matched to a gene. The CDR3 is made up of 14 amino acids. The CDR3 is CASSLGGGADTQYF. The CDR3, as DNA: TGTGCCAGCAGTCTTGGGGGGGGAGCAGATACGCAGTATTTT.

V gene TRBV5-1 combines with J gene TRBJ2-2; no definite D call. Germline CDR1 and CDR2: SGHRS and YFSETQ. The CDR3 consists of 16 residues. Trimming stripped 0 bases from V and 0 bases from J, with 9 bases between. The CDR3 loop is CASSLDAPTNTGELFF. In nucleotides, the CDR3 is TGCGCCAGCAGCTTGGATGCTCCCACGAACACCGGGGAGCTGTTTTTT.

The CDR3 sequence: CASRRTAWEGEQYV. The CDR3 bases are TGTGCCAGCAGAAGAACAGCGTGGGAGGGCGAGCAGTACGTC. The gene calls are TRBV2 and TRBJ2-7; TRBD2 matches at 7 bases. Germline-derived CDR1 and CDR2 are SNHLY and FYNNEI. The J segment lost 6 bases and the V segment lost 6 bases, leaving 11 bases of the junction unmatched. This CDR3 region has 14 residues.

The chain recombines TRBV11-2 with TRBJ2-5; D is unclear. Between the trimmed V and J ends, which lost 0 bases and 4 bases, there was a span of 3 bases. CDR3 size: 12 residues. Germline V gene lookup returns CDR1 SGHAT and CDR2 FQNNGV. The DNA of the CDR3 is TGTGCCAGCAGCTTAGACCTAGAGACCCAGTACTTC. Protein sequence: CASSLDLETQYF.

V gene TRBV11-2 combines with J gene TRBJ2-2; 8 bases align to TRBD2. CDR1 is SGHAT, CDR2 FQNNGV, per germline. After removal of 0 bases from V and 6 bases from J, the junction contained 3 bases not matched to a gene. This CDR3 contains 15 residues. The chain's CDR3 is CASSLDTGGAGELFF. CDR3 nucleotides: TGTGCCAGCAGCTTAGACACGGGGGGGGCCGGGGAGCTGTTTTTT.

The chain uses TRBV4-1 and TRBJ1-5; 7 bases agree with TRBD1. V trimming: 0 bases; J trimming: 0 bases; junction bases outside the gene matches: 14. From germline, CDR1 is MGHRA and CDR2 YSYEKL. The CDR3 covers 20 residues. CDR3 in amino acids: CASSQDNGRGPRGSNQPQHF. The CDR3 coding sequence is TGCGCCAGCAGCCAAGATAACGGAAGGGGGCCGAGGGGTAGCAATCAGCCCCAGCATTTT.

This clone appeared a few times. This rearrangement joins TRBV2 to TRBJ1-5; the D gene is possibly TRBD1 (5 bases). The V end lost 6 bases, the J end lost 0 bases, and 9 bases lay between the germline ends. The V gene's germline CDR1 is SNHLY and CDR2 FYNNEI. The CDR3 loop spans 14 amino acids. This CDR3 is CASRGGNSNQPQHF. CDR3 nucleotide sequence: TGTGCCAGCAGGGGGGGTAATAGCAATCAGCCCCAGCATTTT.

This chain uses TRBV7-7 with TRBJ2-5; 11 bases fit TRBD2. The V and J ends lost 2 bases and 7 bases, in that order; junction bases with no gene match: 3. Germline CDR1 reads SSHAT; CDR2 reads FNYEAQ (reference sequence). CDR3 length: 14 amino acids. CDR3 region: CASSLSGTSGTQYF. CDR3 nucleotide sequence: TGTGCCAGCAGCTTATCCGGGACTAGCGGGACCCAGTACTTC. Together with reference TRBV7-7 and TRBJ2-5, the CDR3 gives the full variable domain: GAGVSQSPRYKVTKRGQDVTLRCDPISSHATLYWYQQALGQGPEFLTYFNYEAQPDKSGLPSDRFSAERPEGSISTLTIQRTEQRDSAMYRCASSLSGTSGTQYFGPGTRLLVL.

This chain uses TRBV7-9 with TRBJ2-1; D is undetermined. V was clipped by 3 bases and J by 8 bases, with 5 bases between them. The germline V gene has CDR1 SEHNR and CDR2 FQNEAQ (reference sequence). The CDR3 is made up of 11 amino acids. CDR3 DNA sequence: TGTGCCAGCAGCTTGGCTTATGAGCAGTTCTTC. As protein: CASSLAYEQFF.

The V and J genes are TRBV7-2 and TRBJ2-3, with 11 bases lining up with TRBD2. V shed 1 base and J 1 base; nucleotides not matched to a gene: 4. The germline V gene has CDR1 SGHTA and CDR2 FQGNSA. CDR3 length equals 17 residues. The CDR3 DNA reads TGTGCCAGCAGCTTAGGGCCTAGCGGGGGGCGCACAGATACGCAGTATTTT. It translates to CASSLGPSGGRTDTQYF.

The chain couples TRBV19 to TRBJ2-5; no definite D call. The CDR3 consists of 14 residues. CDR1 LNHDA and CDR2 SQIVND come from the germline V gene (reference sequence). V was cut by 3 bases and J by 2 bases, with 10 bases left in between. CDR3 protein: CASSIETGQETQYF. The CDR3 nucleotides read TGTGCCAGTAGTATTGAGACTGGGCAAGAGACCCAGTACTTC.

The chain couples TRBV19 to TRBJ1-1; 8 bases fit TRBD1. The CDR3 spans 12 residues. Per the germline V gene, CDR1 is LNHDA and CDR2 is SQIVND (reference sequence). Losses at the gene ends were 7 bases for V and 10 bases for J; bases not matched to a gene: 8. CDR3 DNA sequence: TGTGCCAGTACCAGTCGGACAGGGAGAGCTTTCTTT. It translates to CASTSRTGRAFF.

This clone was seen a handful of times. The chain couples TRBV28 to TRBJ1-5; D not certain. The V end was cut by 4 bases, the J end by 6 bases, with 10 bases between. Germline-derived CDR1 and CDR2 are MDHEN and SYDVKM. The CDR3 spans 13 residues. The DNA of the CDR3 is TGTGCCAGCAGTTCCCGATTTGGTCAGCCCCAGCATTTT. The encoded protein is CASSSRFGQPQHF.

Here the CDR3 reads CASARKQGHQETQYF. The CDR3 region has the DNA TGTGCCAGCGCAAGAAAACAGGGGCACCAAGAGACCCAGTACTTC. This chain joins TRBV27 and TRBJ2-5; TRBD1 aligns across 7 bases. CDR1 MNHEY and CDR2 SMNVEV come from the germline V gene (reference sequence). The CDR3 loop spans 15 amino acids. With V trimmed by 8 bases and J by 0 bases, 9 bases remained unmatched.

Comments on this clone: At one of its ends the junction is not consistent with the germline gene, which may arise from a read error. J is TRBJ2-2 and V is TRBV7-6; D uncertain. Germline CDR1 SGHVS, CDR2 FNYEAQ. There are 13 residues in the CDR3. CDR3 protein: CTSSFWDTGELFF. CDR3 bases: TGTACCAGCAGCTTTTGGGACACCGGGGAGCTGTTTTTT.

This chain links TRBV18 with TRBJ1-2; tentative D call: TRBD1 (6 bases). Germline values: CDR1 KGHSH, CDR2 LQKENI. CDR3 size: 16 residues. The V end lost 4 bases, the J end lost 8 bases, and 23 bases lay between the germline ends. CDR3 in DNA: TGTGCCAGCTCACTTACTAAACAGGGATCTTCGGGCGGCTACACCTTC. Translation: CASSLTKQGSSGGYTF.

The chain employs TRBV29-1 and TRBJ1-1; no reliable D call. The CDR3 contains 10 residues. Deletions cut 4 bases from V and 7 bases from J, with 7 bases between. Looked up from germline, CDR1 is SQVTM and CDR2 is ANQGSEA. CDR3 bases: TGCAGCGTTGTAGGCCTTGAAGCTTTCTTT. Its protein product is CSVVGLEAFF. Using reference TRBV29-1 and TRBJ1-1 for the parts outside the CDR3, the full variable domain is SAVISQKPSRDICQRGTSLTIQCQVDSQVTMMFWYRQQPGQSLTLIATANQGSEATYESGFVIDKFPISRPNLTFSTLTVSNMSPEDSSIYLCSVVGLEAFFGQGTRLTVV.

The chain uses TRBV28 and TRBJ1-1, with no clear D. Germline CDR1 MDHEN, CDR2 SYDVKM. Deletions cut 7 bases from V and 2 bases from J, with 20 bases between. This CDR3 is built from 16 residues. The CDR3 sequence is CASTVAGSLTNTEAFF. For the CDR3, the DNA is TGTGCCAGCACCGTAGCCGGCAGCCTGACAAACACTGAAGCTTTCTTT. The variable domain in full, completed from reference TRBV28 and TRBJ1-1, reads DVKVTQSSRYLVKRTGEKVFLECVQDMDHENMFWYRQDPGLGLRLIYFSYDVKMKEKGDIPEGYSVSREKKERFSLILESASTNQTSMYLCASTVAGSLTNTEAFFGQGTRLTVV.

The chain is built from TRBV19 and TRBJ2-3; D is unclear. Germline-derived CDR1 and CDR2 are LNHDA and SQIVND (reference sequence). Deletions cut 5 bases from V and 6 bases from J, with 15 bases between. The CDR3 has 14 amino acids. The chain's CDR3 is CASSPSSRTDTQYF. Written as DNA, the CDR3 is TGTGCCAGTAGTCCGAGTTCCAGAACGGATACGCAGTATTTT.

This clone was detected only a few times. Other DNA sequences in this sample translate to the same CDR3. The chain has TRBV7-2 and TRBJ2-5; TRBD2 aligns across 12 bases. This CDR3 comprises 14 residues. The V gene end was trimmed by 3 bases and the J gene end by 4 bases; junction bases not matched to a gene: 0. The germline CDR1 and CDR2 sequences are SGHTA and FQGNSA. CDR3 protein: CASSLTSGGETQYF. The CDR3 region has the DNA TGTGCCAGCAGCTTGACTAGCGGGGGAGAGACCCAGTACTTC.

This chain links TRBV19 with TRBJ1-2; the D gene is possibly TRBD1 (5 bases). The V gene lost 4 bases and the J gene lost 4 bases, with 13 bases spanning the gap. The CDR3 has 14 amino acids. CDR1 is LNHDA and CDR2 is SQIVND in the germline V gene (reference sequence). The CDR3, as DNA: TGTGCCAGTAGTAGCCCGCAGGGATTCTATGGCTACACCTTC. Protein sequence: CASSSPQGFYGYTF.